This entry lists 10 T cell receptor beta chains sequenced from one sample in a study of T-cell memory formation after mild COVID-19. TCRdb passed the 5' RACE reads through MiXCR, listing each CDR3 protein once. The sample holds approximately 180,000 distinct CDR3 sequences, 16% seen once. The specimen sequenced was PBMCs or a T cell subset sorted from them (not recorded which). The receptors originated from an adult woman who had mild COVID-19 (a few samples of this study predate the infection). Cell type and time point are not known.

CDR3: CASSSHGSANQPQHF. CDR3 nucleotide sequence: TGTGCCAGCAGCTCCCACGGGTCCGCAAATCAGCCCCAGCATTTT. The gene calls are TRBV11-2 and TRBJ1-5; D remains unclear. Deletions cut 4 bases from V and 4 bases from J, with 14 bases between. CDR1 and CDR2 (germline): SGHAT, FQNNGV. The length of the CDR3 is 15 residues.

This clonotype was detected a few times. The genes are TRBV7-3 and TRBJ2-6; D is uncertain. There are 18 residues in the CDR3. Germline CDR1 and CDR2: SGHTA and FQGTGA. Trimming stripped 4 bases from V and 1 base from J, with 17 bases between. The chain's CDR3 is CASSSRLSPASGANVLTF. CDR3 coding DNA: TGTGCCAGCAGCTCCAGGCTTTCACCTGCGTCTGGGGCCAACGTCCTGACTTTC.

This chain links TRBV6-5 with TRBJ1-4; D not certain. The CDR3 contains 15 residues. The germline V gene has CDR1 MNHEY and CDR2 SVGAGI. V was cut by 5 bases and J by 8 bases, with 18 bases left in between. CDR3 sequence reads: CASSPTLGSVEKLFF. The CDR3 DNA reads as TGTGCCAGCAGTCCGACCCTCGGGTCTGTGGAAAAACTGTTTTTT.

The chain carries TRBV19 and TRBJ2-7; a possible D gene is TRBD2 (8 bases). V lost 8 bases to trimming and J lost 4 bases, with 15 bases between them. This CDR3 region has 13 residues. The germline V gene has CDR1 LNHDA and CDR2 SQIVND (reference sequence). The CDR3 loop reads CASGAGDRYEQYF. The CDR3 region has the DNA TGTGCCAGTGGAGCGGGGGACAGATACGAGCAGTACTTC.

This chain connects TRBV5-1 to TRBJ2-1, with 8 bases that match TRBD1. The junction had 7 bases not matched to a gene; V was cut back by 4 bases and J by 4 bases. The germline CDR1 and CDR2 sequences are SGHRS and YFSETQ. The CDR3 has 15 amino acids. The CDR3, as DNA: TGCGCCAGCAGCCGGATACAGGGGGAATACAATGAGCAGTTCTTC. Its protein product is CASSRIQGEYNEQFF. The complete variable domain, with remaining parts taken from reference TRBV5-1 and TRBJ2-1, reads KAGVTQTPRYLIKTRGQQVTLSCSPISGHRSVSWYQQTPGQGLQFLFEYFSETQRNKGNFPGRFSGRQFSNSRSEMNVSTLELGDSALYLCASSRIQGEYNEQFFGPGTRLTVL.

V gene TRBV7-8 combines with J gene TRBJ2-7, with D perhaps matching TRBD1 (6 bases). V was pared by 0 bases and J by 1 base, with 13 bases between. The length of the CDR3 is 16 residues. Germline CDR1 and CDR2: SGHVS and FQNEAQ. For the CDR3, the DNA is TGTGCCAGCAGCTTAGCAAAGGGGGTGATATCCTACGAGCAGTACTTC. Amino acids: CASSLAKGVISYEQYF.

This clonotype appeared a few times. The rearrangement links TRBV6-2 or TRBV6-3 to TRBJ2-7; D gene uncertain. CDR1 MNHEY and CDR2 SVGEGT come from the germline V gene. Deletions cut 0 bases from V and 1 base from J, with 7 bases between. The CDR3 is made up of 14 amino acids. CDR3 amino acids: CASSYSEVSYEQYF. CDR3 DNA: TGTGCCAGCAGTTACTCGGAAGTTTCCTACGAGCAGTACTTC.

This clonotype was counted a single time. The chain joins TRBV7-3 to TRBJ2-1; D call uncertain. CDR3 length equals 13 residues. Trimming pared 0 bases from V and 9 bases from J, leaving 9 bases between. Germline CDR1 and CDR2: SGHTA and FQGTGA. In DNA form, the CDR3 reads TGTGCCAGCAGCTTAACCCTTAGCACTGAGCAGTTCTTC. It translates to CASSLTLSTEQFF.

DNA of the CDR3: TGTGCCAGCCGATCGACAGGTCTGCACACCGGGGAGCTGTTTTTT. Protein sequence: CASRSTGLHTGELFF. The chain has TRBV6-5 and TRBJ2-2; possible D gene TRBD1, 6 bases. The CDR3 contains 15 residues. Trimming stripped 8 bases from V and 3 bases from J, with 16 bases between. Germline assignment: CDR1 MNHEY and CDR2 SVGAGI.

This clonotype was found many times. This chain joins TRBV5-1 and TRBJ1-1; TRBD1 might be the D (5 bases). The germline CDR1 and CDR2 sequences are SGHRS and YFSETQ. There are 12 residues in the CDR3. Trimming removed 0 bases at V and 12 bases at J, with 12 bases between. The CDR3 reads CASSLGGISTFF. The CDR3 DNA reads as TGCGCCAGCAGCTTGGGGGGGATCTCGACTTTCTTT. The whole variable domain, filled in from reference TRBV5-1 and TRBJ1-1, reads KAGVTQTPRYLIKTRGQQVTLSCSPISGHRSVSWYQQTPGQGLQFLFEYFSETQRNKGNFPGRFSGRQFSNSRSEMNVSTLELGDSALYLCASSLGGISTFFGQGTRLTVV.